The 16 T cell receptor beta chains reported below all come from one sample, sequenced in a study of metastatic and nonmetastatic thyroid tumors. Thyroid surgery had not been preceded by any treatment in any patient. MiXCR re-clonotyped the PCR reads for TCRdb. This table holds 25,000 to 35,000 clones, 20% found once. What was sequenced was blood. The source of these receptors is a female donor with papillary thyroid cancer or a benign thyroid nodule (not recorded which). Some clones in this sample may be carry-over from other donors' samples.

This chain uses TRBV11-2 with TRBJ2-7; D may be TRBD1 or TRBD2 (5 bases each). Per germline, CDR1 SGHAT and CDR2 FQNNGV. This CDR3 has 13 residues. The V end was cut by 2 bases, the J end by 6 bases, with 11 bases between. The CDR3, as DNA: TGTGCCAGCAGCTTAATGGCAGGGAGCGAGCAGTACTTC. Its protein product is CASSLMAGSEQYF. The full variable domain, its missing parts supplied by reference TRBV11-2 and TRBJ2-7, is EAGVAQSPRYKIIEKRQSVAFWCNPISGHATLYWYQQILGQGPKLLIQFQNNGVVDDSQLPKDRFSAERLKGVDSTLKIQPAKLEDSAVYLCASSLMAGSEQYFGPGTRLTVT.

This clone rates as medium-sized (0.01 to 0.1%). The gene calls are TRBV6-1 and TRBJ2-7; no reliable D call. Trimming removed 7 bases at V and 0 bases at J, with 10 bases between. The CDR3 has 13 residues. Germline V gene lookup returns CDR1 MNHNS and CDR2 SASEGT. CDR3 region: CASTSWSSYEQYF. In DNA, the CDR3 is TGTGCCAGCACGAGTTGGAGCTCCTACGAGCAGTACTTC.

The CDR3 is CASSTSGTRVEQYF. The CDR3 nucleotides read TGTGCCAGCAGTACTAGCGGGACCCGGGTAGAGCAGTACTTC. This sequence joins TRBV27 and TRBJ2-7; 10 bases match TRBD2. J was trimmed by 7 bases and V by 5 bases; bases with no gene match: 8. This CDR3 spans 14 amino acids. In germline, CDR1 is MNHEY, CDR2 SMNVEV (reference sequence).

There are a few counts of this clone. The chain is built from TRBV5-1 and TRBJ2-7; 14 positions match TRBD2. Germline values: CDR1 SGHRS, CDR2 YFSETQ. The CDR3 has 17 amino acids. V was clipped by 3 bases and J by 2 bases; unmatched bases: 7. The CDR3 DNA follows: TGCGCCAGCAGCTCAGGGGGACTAGCGGGGGTAACCTACGAGCAGTACTTC. Its protein is CASSSGGLAGVTYEQYF.

This clone turned up a few times. The chain joins TRBV28 to TRBJ1-2; TRBD1 might be the D (6 bases). The ends were cut back, 0 bases at V and 8 bases at J, with 19 bases in the middle. Germline V lookup: CDR1 MDHEN, CDR2 SYDVKM. CDR3 size: 16 residues. The CDR3 sequence: CASSLWRTDYGSGYTF. CDR3 DNA: TGTGCCAGCAGTTTATGGAGGACAGATTATGGCTCGGGCTACACCTTC.

This clone has just a few counts. The gene calls are TRBV11-2 and TRBJ1-2; no reliable D call. CDR3 size: 12 residues. Germline CDR1 reads SGHAT; CDR2 reads FQNNGV. V lost 3 bases, J lost 7 bases, and 9 bases lay in between. CDR3 in DNA: TGTGCCAGCAGCTTGGGCATTCGTGGCTACACCTTC. This codes for CASSLGIRGYTF.

This clone was recorded at least ten times. The chain uses TRBV6-1 and TRBJ2-3; 8 bases are a match to TRBD2. After removal of 2 bases from V and 14 bases from J, the junction contained 6 bases not matched to a gene. The CDR3 is 12 residues long. Germline lookup yields CDR1 MNHNS and CDR2 SASEGT. The CDR3 reads CASSERAGEPYF. DNA for the CDR3: TGTGCCAGCAGTGAAAGAGCGGGGGAGCCGTATTTT.

The V call is TRBV19, the J call TRBJ2-3; TRBD1 agrees at 11 bases. Germline lookup yields CDR1 LNHDA and CDR2 SQIVND (reference sequence). The CDR3 spans 15 residues. After removal of 4 bases from V and 4 bases from J, the junction contained 4 bases not matched to a gene. Written as DNA, the CDR3 is TGTGCCAGTAGTAAGGACAGGGGGCTGGCAGATACGCAGTATTTT. This encodes CASSKDRGLADTQYF.

There are many counts of this clone. A much more abundant neighbour one base away suggests this may be a read error. The sample has other DNA sequences that encode this CDR3 too. This rearrangement joins TRBV20-1 to TRBJ2-5, with TRBD1 matching over 11 bases. CDR1 and CDR2 from the germline V gene are DFQATT and SNEGSKA (reference sequence). The J segment lost 4 bases and the V segment lost 4 bases, leaving 5 bases of the junction unmatched. This CDR3 has 14 amino acids. The CDR3 DNA follows: TGCAGTGCTAAGTGGACAGGGGGCAGAGAGACCCAGTACTTC. Its translation: CSAKWTGGRETQYF.

This clone occurred many times. A much larger clone sits a single nucleotide away, making a read error possible. The rearrangement joins TRBV12-3 or TRBV12-4 to TRBJ2-1; 7 nucleotides line up with TRBD2. The CDR3 consists of 15 residues. CDR3 bases: TGTGCCAGCAGTTCGGCTAGCGGAATCTACAGTGAGCAGTTCTTC. Translating gives CASSSASGIYSEQFF.

The rearrangement joins TRBV5-1 to TRBJ2-7, with a tentative D call TRBD2 (6 bases). The CDR3 is 14 residues long. Trimming shortened V by 5 bases and J by 4 bases, and 16 bases separated the two germline ends. Germline CDR1 is SGHRS and CDR2 is YFSETQ. The CDR3 DNA reads TGCGCCAGCAGACTCATGGGCGGGAATTACGAGCAGTACTTC. It yields the protein CASRLMGGNYEQYF.

This clone has at least ten counts. A much larger clone sits a single nucleotide away, making a read error possible. At the DNA level, this CDR3 is encoded by other sequences in the same sample as well. The chain couples TRBV27 to TRBJ2-7; 8 positions agree with TRBD1. Germline lookup yields CDR1 MNHEY and CDR2 SMNVEV (reference sequence). The CDR3 totals 16 residues. CDR3 region: CASRRGGDRPSYEQYF. DNA for the CDR3: TGTGCCAGCAGGAGGGGTGGGGACAGGCCTTCCTACGAGCAATACTTC.

This clone was seen ten or more times. The chain is built from TRBV3-1 and TRBJ2-7, with 9 bases fitting TRBD2. Germline V gene lookup returns CDR1 LGHDT and CDR2 YNNKEL (reference sequence). The CDR3 contains 15 residues. V lost 4 bases and J lost 3; bases outside the gene matches: 7. CDR3 DNA sequence: TGTGCCAGCAGCCGAGCTAGCGGGGAGTTCTACGAGCAGTACTTC. As protein: CASSRASGEFYEQYF.

The gene calls are TRBV2 and TRBJ2-1; TRBD2 might be the D (7 bases). This CDR3 is built from 18 residues. Per the germline V gene, CDR1 is SNHLY and CDR2 is FYNNEI. V was shortened by 5 bases and J by 0 bases, with 20 bases between the two germline ends. This CDR3 is CASSTVGGAPSSYNEQFF. CDR3 DNA: TGTGCCAGCAGTACCGTGGGGGGGGCGCCGAGCTCCTACAATGAGCAGTTCTTC. The whole variable domain, filled in from reference TRBV2 and TRBJ2-1, reads EPEVTQTPSHQVTQMGQEVILRCVPISNHLYFYWYRQILGQKVEFLVSFYNNEISEKSEIFDDQFSVERPDGSNFTLKIRSTKLEDSAMYFCASSTVGGAPSSYNEQFFGPGTRLTVL.

Ten or more counts support this clone. The rearrangement links TRBV2 to TRBJ2-5; D gene ambiguous. The V end lost 6 bases, the J end lost 5 bases, and 13 bases lay between the germline ends. The CDR3 runs to 13 residues. Germline V gives CDR1 SNHLY, CDR2 FYNNEI. The CDR3 here is CASRWQIRETQYF. The DNA of the CDR3 is TGTGCCAGCAGGTGGCAGATTAGGGAGACCCAGTACTTC. Complete variable domain (other parts from reference TRBV2 and TRBJ2-5): EPEVTQTPSHQVTQMGQEVILRCVPISNHLYFYWYRQILGQKVEFLVSFYNNEISEKSEIFDDQFSVERPDGSNFTLKIRSTKLEDSAMYFCASRWQIRETQYFGPGTRLLVL.

This chain links TRBV5-1 with TRBJ2-7, with D perhaps TRBD1 (5 bases). The germline gives CDR1 SGHRS, CDR2 YFSETQ. Trimming removed 3 bases from V and 2 bases from J, with 12 bases in between. The CDR3 contains 14 residues. The DNA for the CDR3 is TGCGCCAGCAGCTACAGGCGAGAGACCTACGAGCAGTACTTC. It encodes CASSYRRETYEQYF.